The clone carrying this TCR beta chain was recorded a few times. Its cognate antigen is unknown. PCR primers comprised 60 Vbeta and 13 Jbeta primers. Profiled with immunoSEQ multiplex PCR; TCRdb holds only in-frame clones, not every one. The sample gives approximately 150,000 clones, around 10% of which show up once; 1.5% to 2% is in the top ten. This specimen belongs to a study of cytomegalovirus exposure and HLA in healthy donors. Findings and caveats of the study: A later analysis linked a missense DCLRE1C variant to TCR beta V- and J-gene trimming. TRBV6-2, TRBV6-3 and other indistinguishable V segments were excluded. Roughly uniform depth of sequencing across donors was assumed in presence/absence analyses.

Samples came from healthy bone marrow donors. Germline values: CDR1 LGHNA, CDR2 YSLEER. The CDR3 sequence is 14 residues long. V trimming: 1 base; J trimming: 5 bases; junction bases outside the gene matches: 1. The rearrangement links TRBV4-3 to TRBJ1-1, with TRBD1 matching 10 bases. The sample was PBMCs. This clonotype was obtained from a male donor in good health and CMV-seronegative. The CDR3 nucleotides are TGCGCCAGCAGCCAAGGGGACAGGGGAACTGAAGCTTTCTTT. It translates to CASSQGDRGTEAFF.